In this sample, the clone carrying this T cell receptor beta chain turned up once. Measured with immunoSEQ multiplex PCR; TCRdb has only the in-frame clones, and not every one. The sample lists roughly 100,000 clones, 80% seen once, with approximately 15% in the top ten. The data originate from a study of Ad26.COV2.S vaccination and SARS-CoV-2 variants. Trimming cost V 1 base and J 4 bases, with 10 bases left between them. In germline, CDR1 is MNHEY, CDR2 SMNVEV (reference sequence). The CDR3 covers 14 residues. The TCR comes from a human donor who had recovered from COVID-19. The chain joins TRBV27 to TRBJ1-2; D unclear. The specimen comprised peripheral blood, sampled after recovery from COVID-19. CDR3 in amino acids: CASSLLASSYGYTF. In nucleotides, the CDR3 is TGTGCCAGCAGTTTATTGGCGTCGAGCTATGGCTACACCTTC.